Below, 11 T cell receptor beta chains from the same sample are listed, as sequenced in a study of blood T cell repertoires in COVID-19. Here immunoSEQ multiplex PCR was the method, and the copy in TCRdb shows in-frame clones only, minus some. The profile shows 150,000 to 180,000 clones, roughly 84% of them singletons. The sample consisted of peripheral blood. All receptors derive from a man in his fifties or sixties with COVID-19, enrolled during active disease.

The gene calls are TRBV29-1 and TRBJ2-1; D gene ambiguous. The germline V and J ends were trimmed by 5 bases and 0 bases, with 17 bases remaining between them. The CDR3 has 16 residues. Germline V gene data show CDR1 as SQVTM and CDR2 as ANQGSEA. CDR3 protein: CSVCLTFLGSYNEQFF. DNA of the CDR3: TGCAGCGTTTGTCTAACGTTTCTTGGCTCCTACAATGAGCAGTTCTTC.

V gene TRBV4-3 combines with J gene TRBJ2-7; tentatively, D is TRBD2 (5 bases). Germline lookup yields CDR1 LGHNA and CDR2 YSLEER. This CDR3 has 16 residues. The V and J ends lost 0 bases and 1 base respectively, with 13 bases between them. The DNA of the CDR3 is TGCGCCAGCAGCCAAGATTATCCCGGCGGGTCCTACGAGCAGTACTTC. This gives the protein CASSQDYPGGSYEQYF.

In this sample, this clone turned up a few times. This chain uses TRBV19 with TRBJ1-6, with 8 bases that match TRBD1. The trim removed 10 bases at V and 2 bases at J, leaving 4 bases unmatched. This CDR3 region has 14 residues. Germline values: CDR1 LNHDA, CDR2 SQIVND (reference sequence). The CDR3 DNA follows: TGTGCCACTCGGACAGGGCCCTATAATTCACCCCTCCACTTT. Amino acids: CATRTGPYNSPLHF.

The V gene is TRBV4-3, the J gene TRBJ1-2; D is possibly TRBD1 (6 bases). Looked up from germline, CDR1 is LGHNA and CDR2 is YSLEER. CDR3 size: 15 residues. Trimming pared 4 bases from V and 6 bases from J, leaving 18 bases between. The CDR3 reads CASSPQGEAYNGYTF. The DNA for the CDR3 is TGCGCCAGCAGCCCACAGGGCGAAGCTTATAATGGCTACACCTTC.

The CDR3 sequence is CASSIPRATNEKLFF. DNA for the CDR3: TGTGCCAGTAGTATTCCCCGTGCAACTAATGAAAAACTGTTTTTT. The chain joins TRBV19 to TRBJ1-4; D is undetermined. Trimming took off 3 bases at V and 0 bases at J, with 8 bases between the two ends. CDR3 size: 15 residues. Germline V gene data show CDR1 as LNHDA and CDR2 as SQIVND (reference sequence).

The chain uses TRBV4-3 and TRBJ1-1; D gene uncertain. The CDR3 consists of 14 residues. Germline-derived CDR1 and CDR2 are LGHNA and YSLEER. The ends were cut back, 0 bases at V and 1 base at J, with 6 bases in the middle. In nucleotides, the CDR3 is TGCGCCAGCAGCCAAGATCTTAAGAACACTGAAGCTTTCTTT. Protein product: CASSQDLKNTEAFF.

The J gene is TRBJ1-5, the V gene TRBV19; 9 bases are shared with TRBD1. Germline V gives CDR1 LNHDA, CDR2 SQIVND (reference sequence). Trimming took 5 bases from V and 7 from J; bases not matched to a gene: 9. This CDR3 contains 15 residues. The CDR3 spells CASSSEGQGRQPQHF. Written as DNA, the CDR3 is TGTGCCAGTAGTTCAGAGGGACAGGGTAGGCAGCCCCAGCATTTT. The variable domain in full, with the rest retrieved from reference TRBV19 and TRBJ1-5, is DGGITQSPKYLFRKEGQNVTLSCEQNLNHDAMYWYRQDPGQGLRLIYYSQIVNDFQKGDIAEGYSVSREKKESFPLTVTSAQKNPTAFYLCASSSEGQGRQPQHFGDGTRLSIL.

The chain employs TRBV7-3 and TRBJ1-1; possibly TRBD1 for D (5 bases). Per the germline V gene, CDR1 is SGHTA and CDR2 is FQGTGA. V lost 3 bases, J lost 3 bases, and 11 bases lay in between. The CDR3 contains 14 residues. CDR3 in DNA: TGTGCCAGCAGCTTGGTCAGGGAGGACACTGAAGCTTTCTTT. This encodes CASSLVREDTEAFF. Full variable domain (missing parts from reference TRBV7-3 and TRBJ1-1): GAGVSQTPSNKVTEKGKYVELRCDPISGHTALYWYRQSLGQGPEFLIYFQGTGAADDSGLPNDRFFAVRPEGSVSTLKIQRTERGDSAVYLCASSLVREDTEAFFGQGTRLTVV.

This clone appeared a few times. The V and J genes are TRBV7-9 and TRBJ1-1; no clear D gene. CDR3 length equals 15 residues. The V end lost 5 bases, the J end lost 4 bases, and 17 bases lay between the germline ends. Germline lookup yields CDR1 SEHNR and CDR2 FQNEAQ (reference sequence). This CDR3 is CASSVLYGESTEAFF. CDR3 DNA: TGTGCCAGCAGCGTTTTGTACGGGGAATCCACTGAAGCTTTCTTT.

This clone was counted between two and nine times. This rearrangement joins TRBV15 to TRBJ1-4; 8 bases match TRBD1. This CDR3 is 12 amino acids long. With 4 bases clipped from V and 14 bases from J, the junction kept 6 bases outside the gene matches. Germline CDR1 reads LNHNV; CDR2 reads YYDKDF (reference sequence). CDR3 coding DNA: TGTGCCACCAGCATAGCTGACAGGGGCCTGTTTTTT. Residues: CATSIADRGLFF.

This rearrangement joins TRBV2 to TRBJ2-7; D uncertain. Germline loops: CDR1 SNHLY, CDR2 FYNNEI. This CDR3 comprises 12 residues. V lost 8 bases, J lost 6 bases, and 14 bases lay in between. This CDR3 is CASLTPGSEQYF. As DNA, the CDR3 is TGTGCCAGCCTGACCCCGGGTAGCGAGCAGTACTTC. The full variable domain, in which reference TRBV2 and TRBJ2-7 provide the parts outside the CDR3, is EPEVTQTPSHQVTQMGQEVILRCVPISNHLYFYWYRQILGQKVEFLVSFYNNEISEKSEIFDDQFSVERPDGSNFTLKIRSTKLEDSAMYFCASLTPGSEQYFGPGTRLTVT.